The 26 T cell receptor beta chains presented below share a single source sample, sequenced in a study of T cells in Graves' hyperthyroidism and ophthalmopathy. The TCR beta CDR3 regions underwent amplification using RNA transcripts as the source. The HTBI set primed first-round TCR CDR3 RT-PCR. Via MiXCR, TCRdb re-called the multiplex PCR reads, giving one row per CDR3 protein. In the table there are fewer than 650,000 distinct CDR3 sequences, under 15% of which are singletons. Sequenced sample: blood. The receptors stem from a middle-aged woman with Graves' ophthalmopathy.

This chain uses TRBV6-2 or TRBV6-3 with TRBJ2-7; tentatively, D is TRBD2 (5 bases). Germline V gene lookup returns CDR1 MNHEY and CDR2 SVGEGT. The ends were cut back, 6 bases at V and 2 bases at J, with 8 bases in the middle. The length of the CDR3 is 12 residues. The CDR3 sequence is CASRRTPYEQYF. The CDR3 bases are TGTGCCAGCAGGAGGACTCCCTACGAGCAGTACTTC.

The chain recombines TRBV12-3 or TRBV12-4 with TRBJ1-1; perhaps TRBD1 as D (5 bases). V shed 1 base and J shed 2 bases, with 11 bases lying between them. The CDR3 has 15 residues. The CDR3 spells CASSLVRDLNTEAFF. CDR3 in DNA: TGTGCCAGCAGTTTAGTCCGGGACCTCAACACTGAAGCTTTCTTT.

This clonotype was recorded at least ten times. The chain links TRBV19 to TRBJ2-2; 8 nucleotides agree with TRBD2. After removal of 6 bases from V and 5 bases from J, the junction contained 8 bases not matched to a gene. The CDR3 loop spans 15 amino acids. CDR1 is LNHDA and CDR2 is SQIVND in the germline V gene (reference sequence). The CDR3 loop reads CASREAGVWTGELFF. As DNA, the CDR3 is TGTGCCAGTAGGGAAGCGGGAGTATGGACCGGGGAGCTGTTTTTT.

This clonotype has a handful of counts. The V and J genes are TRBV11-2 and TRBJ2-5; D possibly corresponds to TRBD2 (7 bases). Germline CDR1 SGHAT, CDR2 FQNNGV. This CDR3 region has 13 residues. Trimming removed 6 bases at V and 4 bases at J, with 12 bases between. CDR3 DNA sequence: TGTGCCAGCAGAAGGAGGGGGGGAGAGACCCAGTACTTC. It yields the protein CASRRRGGETQYF. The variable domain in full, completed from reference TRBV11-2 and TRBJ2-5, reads EAGVAQSPRYKIIEKRQSVAFWCNPISGHATLYWYQQILGQGPKLLIQFQNNGVVDDSQLPKDRFSAERLKGVDSTLKIQPAKLEDSAVYLCASRRRGGETQYFGPGTRLLVL.

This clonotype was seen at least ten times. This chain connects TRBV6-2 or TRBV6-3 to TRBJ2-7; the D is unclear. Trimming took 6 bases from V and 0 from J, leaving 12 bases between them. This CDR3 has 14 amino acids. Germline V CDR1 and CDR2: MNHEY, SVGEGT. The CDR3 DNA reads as TGTGCCAGCAGAGGCTTGGCTTACTCCTACGAGCAGTACTTC. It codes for CASRGLAYSYEQYF.

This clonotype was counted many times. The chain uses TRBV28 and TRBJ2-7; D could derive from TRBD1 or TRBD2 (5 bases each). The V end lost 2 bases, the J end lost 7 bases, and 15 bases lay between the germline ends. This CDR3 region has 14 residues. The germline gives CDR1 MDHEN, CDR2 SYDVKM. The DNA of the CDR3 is TGTGCCAGCAGTTTAGGGGGTGGGGAGCGAGAGCAGTACTTC. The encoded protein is CASSLGGGEREQYF.

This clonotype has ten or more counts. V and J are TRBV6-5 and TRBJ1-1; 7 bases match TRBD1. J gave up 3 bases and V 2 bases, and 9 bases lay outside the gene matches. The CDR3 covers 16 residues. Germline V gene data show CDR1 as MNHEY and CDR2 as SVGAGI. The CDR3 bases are TGTGCCAGCAGTTACCAAAGGGGGCCGAGCGACACTGAAGCTTTCTTT. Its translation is CASSYQRGPSDTEAFF.

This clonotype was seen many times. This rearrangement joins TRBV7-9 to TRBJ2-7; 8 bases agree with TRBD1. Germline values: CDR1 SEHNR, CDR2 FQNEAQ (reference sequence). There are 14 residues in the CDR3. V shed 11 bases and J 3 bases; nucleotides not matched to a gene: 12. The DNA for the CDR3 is TGTGCCTTTCAGCGTGGACAGGGAGACTACGAGCAGTACTTC. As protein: CAFQRGQGDYEQYF.

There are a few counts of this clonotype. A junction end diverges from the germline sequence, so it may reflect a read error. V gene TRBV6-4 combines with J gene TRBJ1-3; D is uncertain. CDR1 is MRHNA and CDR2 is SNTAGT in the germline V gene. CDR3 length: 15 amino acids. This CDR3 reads CASRDSQDSGNTIYF. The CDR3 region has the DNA TGTGCCAGCAGGGACTCCCAGGACTCTGGAAACACCATATATTTT.

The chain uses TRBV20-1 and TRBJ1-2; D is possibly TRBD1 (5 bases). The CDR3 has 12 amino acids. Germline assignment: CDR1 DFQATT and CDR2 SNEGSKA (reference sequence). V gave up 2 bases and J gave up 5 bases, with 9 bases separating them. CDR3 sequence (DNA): TGCAGTGCTAGAAACACAGGTTATGGCTACACCTTC. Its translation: CSARNTGYGYTF.

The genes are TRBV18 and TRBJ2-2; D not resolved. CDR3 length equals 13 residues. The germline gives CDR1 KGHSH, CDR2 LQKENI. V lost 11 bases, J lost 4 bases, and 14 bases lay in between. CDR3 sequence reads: CACTRLGTGELFF. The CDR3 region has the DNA TGTGCCTGCACCAGGCTGGGCACCGGGGAGCTGTTTTTT.

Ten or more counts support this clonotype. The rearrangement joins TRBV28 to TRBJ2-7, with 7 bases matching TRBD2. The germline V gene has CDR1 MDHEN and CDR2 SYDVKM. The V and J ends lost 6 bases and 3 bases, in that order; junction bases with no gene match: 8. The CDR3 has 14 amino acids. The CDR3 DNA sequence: TGTGCCAGCAGCCCGGCCGGGGAGGGCTACGAGCAGTACTTC. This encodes CASSPAGEGYEQYF.

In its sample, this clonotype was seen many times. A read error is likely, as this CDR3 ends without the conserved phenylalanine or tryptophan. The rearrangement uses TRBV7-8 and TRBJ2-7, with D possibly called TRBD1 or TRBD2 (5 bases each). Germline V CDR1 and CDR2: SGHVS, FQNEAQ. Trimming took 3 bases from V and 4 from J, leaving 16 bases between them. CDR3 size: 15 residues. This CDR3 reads CASSFPGQGSYEQYL. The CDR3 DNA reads TGTGCCAGCAGCTTCCCGGGGCAGGGTTCTTACGAGCAGTACCTC.

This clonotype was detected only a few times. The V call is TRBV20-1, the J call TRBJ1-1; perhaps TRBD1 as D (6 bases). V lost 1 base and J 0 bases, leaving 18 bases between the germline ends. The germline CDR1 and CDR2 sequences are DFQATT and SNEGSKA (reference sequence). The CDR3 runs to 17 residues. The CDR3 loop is CSARARGGLRMNTEAFF. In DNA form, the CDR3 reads TGCAGTGCTAGAGCTCGGGGGGGCCTCCGAATGAACACTGAAGCTTTCTTT.

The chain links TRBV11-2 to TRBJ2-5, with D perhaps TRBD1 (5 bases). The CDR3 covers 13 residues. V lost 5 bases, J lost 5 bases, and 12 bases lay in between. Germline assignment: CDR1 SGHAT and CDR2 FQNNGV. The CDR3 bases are TGTGCCAGCAGCAAAGGGGTAGGGGAGACCCAGTACTTC. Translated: CASSKGVGETQYF.

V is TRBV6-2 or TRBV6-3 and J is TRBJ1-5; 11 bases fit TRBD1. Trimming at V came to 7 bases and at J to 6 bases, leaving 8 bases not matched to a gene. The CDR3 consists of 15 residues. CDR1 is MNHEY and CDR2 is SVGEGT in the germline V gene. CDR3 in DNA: TGTGCCAGCACCTCGGGACAGGGGGTAGGTCAGCCCCAGCATTTT. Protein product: CASTSGQGVGQPQHF.

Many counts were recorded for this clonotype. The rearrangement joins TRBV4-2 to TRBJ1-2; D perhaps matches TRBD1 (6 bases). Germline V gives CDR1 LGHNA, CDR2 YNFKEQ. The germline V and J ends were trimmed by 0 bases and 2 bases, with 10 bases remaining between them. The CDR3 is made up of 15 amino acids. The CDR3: CASSQDRTANYGYTF. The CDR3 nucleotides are TGTGCCAGCAGCCAAGATCGGACAGCCAACTATGGCTACACCTTC.

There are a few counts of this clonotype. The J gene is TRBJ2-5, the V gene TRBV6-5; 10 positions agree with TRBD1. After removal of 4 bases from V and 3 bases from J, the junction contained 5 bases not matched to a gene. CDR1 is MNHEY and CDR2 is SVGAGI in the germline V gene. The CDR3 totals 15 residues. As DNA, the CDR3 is TGTGCCAGCAGTTGGGACAGGGGATTCAAAGAGACCCAGTACTTC. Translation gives CASSWDRGFKETQYF.

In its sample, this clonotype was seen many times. The CDR3, as DNA: TGCAGCGTTGAAAGGGCCCGGGCAGCGACTGAAGCTTTCTTT. It encodes CSVERARAATEAFF. This chain connects TRBV29-1 to TRBJ1-1; D is unresolved. V was shortened by 2 bases and J by 5 bases, with 15 bases between the two germline ends. From germline, CDR1 is SQVTM and CDR2 ANQGSEA. There are 14 residues in the CDR3.

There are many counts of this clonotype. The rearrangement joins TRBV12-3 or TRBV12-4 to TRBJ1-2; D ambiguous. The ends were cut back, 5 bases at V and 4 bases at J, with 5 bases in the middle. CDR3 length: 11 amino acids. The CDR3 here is CASSTSYGYTF. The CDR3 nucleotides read TGTGCCAGCAGTACGTCCTATGGCTACACCTTC.

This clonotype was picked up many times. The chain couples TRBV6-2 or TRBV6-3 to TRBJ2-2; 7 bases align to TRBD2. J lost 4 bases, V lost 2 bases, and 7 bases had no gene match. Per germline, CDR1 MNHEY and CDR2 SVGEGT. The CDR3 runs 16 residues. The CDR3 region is CASSYVAGDSTGELFF. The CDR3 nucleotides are TGTGCCAGCAGTTACGTGGCGGGAGACTCCACCGGGGAGCTGTTTTTT.

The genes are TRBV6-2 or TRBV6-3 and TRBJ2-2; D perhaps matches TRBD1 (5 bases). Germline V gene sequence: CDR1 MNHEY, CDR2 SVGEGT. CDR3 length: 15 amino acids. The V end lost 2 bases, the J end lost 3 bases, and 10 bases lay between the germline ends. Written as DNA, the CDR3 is TGTGCCAGCAGTTACGTGGCAGGGTACACCGGGGAGCTGTTTTTT. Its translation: CASSYVAGYTGELFF.

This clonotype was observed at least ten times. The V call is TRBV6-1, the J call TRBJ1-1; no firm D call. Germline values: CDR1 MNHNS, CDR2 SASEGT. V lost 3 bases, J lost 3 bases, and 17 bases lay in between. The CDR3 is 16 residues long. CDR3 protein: CASSDMAELGYTEAFF. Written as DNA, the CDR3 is TGTGCCAGCAGTGATATGGCAGAGCTAGGGTACACTGAAGCTTTCTTT.

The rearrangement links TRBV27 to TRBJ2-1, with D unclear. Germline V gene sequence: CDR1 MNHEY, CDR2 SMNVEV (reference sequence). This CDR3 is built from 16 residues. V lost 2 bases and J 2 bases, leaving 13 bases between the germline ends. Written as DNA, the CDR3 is TGTGCCAGCAGTTTAAATGGGCGGATCGCCTACAATGAGCAGTTCTTC. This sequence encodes CASSLNGRIAYNEQFF.

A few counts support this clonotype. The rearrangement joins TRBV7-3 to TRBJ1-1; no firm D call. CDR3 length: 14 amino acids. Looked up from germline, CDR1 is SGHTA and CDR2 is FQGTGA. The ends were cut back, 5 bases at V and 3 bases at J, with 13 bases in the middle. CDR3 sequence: CASSISRVDTEAFF. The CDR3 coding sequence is TGTGCCAGCAGCATTAGTCGTGTTGACACTGAAGCTTTCTTT. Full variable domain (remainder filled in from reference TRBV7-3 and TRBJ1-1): GAGVSQTPSNKVTEKGKYVELRCDPISGHTALYWYRQSLGQGPEFLIYFQGTGAADDSGLPNDRFFAVRPEGSVSTLKIQRTERGDSAVYLCASSISRVDTEAFFGQGTRLTVV.

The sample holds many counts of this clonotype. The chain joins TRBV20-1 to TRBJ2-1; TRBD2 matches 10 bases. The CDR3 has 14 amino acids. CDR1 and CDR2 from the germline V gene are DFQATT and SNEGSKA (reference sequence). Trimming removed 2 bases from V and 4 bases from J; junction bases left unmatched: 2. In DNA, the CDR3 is TGCAGTGCTAGAAGCGGGAGGGATTACAATGAGCAGTTCTTC. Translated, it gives CSARSGRDYNEQFF.